The entry below describes one T cell receptor (beta chain). Trimming cost V 1 base and J 5 bases, with 12 bases left between them. The CDR3 sequence is 15 residues long. The germline CDR1 and CDR2 sequences are LGHNA and YSLEER. These data come from a study of OX40 agonist ivuxolimab in advanced cancers. Generated by immunoSEQ multiplex PCR, the TCRdb table keeps only in-frame clones and is missing some. The repertoire holds about 100,000 clones, with roughly 95% as singletons. The chain couples TRBV4-3 to TRBJ2-1; D is unresolved. The specimen comprised CD4+ or CD8+ T cells sorted from blood, sampled in a trial of the OX40 agonist ivuxolimab. The receptor was isolated from an adult with an advanced solid tumor such as melanoma, head and neck, liver or kidney cancer. The CDR3, as DNA: TGCGCCAGCAGCCAAGTAGGAGAACCCAACAATGAGCAGTTCTTC. Its translation is CASSQVGEPNNEQFF.